These T cell receptor beta chains were read from a single sample in a study of T cell repertoires in cytomegalovirus infection. In TCRdb, the reads were re-called with MiXCR into one record per CDR3 protein. The table shows nearly 650,000 distinct CDR3 sequences, with 20% to 30% occurring only once. Material: CD8+ T cells from PBMCs. The receptors come from a human donor in good health (CMV status not recorded). Some clones in this sample may be carry-over from other donors' samples. Each CDR3 is given with its conserved first and last residue. The D gene is left open where the match is weak. Expanded clones are given a class, and other clones once, few, many or no size at all.

>TRBJ1-5|few|TRBV20-1|.
TGCAGTGCTAGACATCCAGCAGGGAATCAGCCCCAGCATTTT
CSARHPAGNQPQHF
>TRBJ2-3|few|TRBV6-2/TRBV6-3|.
TGTGCCAGCAGTTACTCGAGGCTCGCAGATACGCAGTATTTT
CASSYSRLADTQYF
>TRBJ2-1|.|TRBV7-6|TRBD2
TGTGCCAGCACCCTCCAGGTAGCGGGGGCCCGACACAATGAGCAGTTCTTC
CASTLQVAGARHNEQFF
>TRBJ1-1|.|TRBV5-6|TRBD1
TGTGCCAGCAGCTTGGGAGGGGGCTATCGGACTGAAGCTTTCTTT
CASSLGGGYRTEAFF
>TRBJ1-1|few|TRBV29-1|.
TGCAGCGGGAACTGGAACACTGAAGCTTTCTTT
CSGNWNTEAFF
>TRBJ2-1|many|TRBV7-2|.
TGTGCCAGCCCTGAGGTCGGGGGCGAATCAGGGATTGGAAATGAGCAGTTCTTC
CASPEVGGESGIGNEQFF
>TRBJ2-7|.|TRBV6-6|.
TGTGCCAGCAGCCCGAAGATCGGCTACGAGCAGTACTTC
CASSPKIGYEQYF
>TRBJ1-2|many|TRBV6-1|TRBD1
TGTGCCAGCAGTCCAGAAGGGACAGGGTTTCAGTTTAACTATGGCTACACCTTC
CASSPEGTGFQFNYGYTF
>TRBJ1-1|.|TRBV29-1|.
TGCAGCGTTGATCCCGGGGGGGTTCCTGAAGCTTTCTTT
CSVDPGGVPEAFF
>TRBJ2-1|once|TRBV28|.
TGTGCCTCCCAAGGGGGAAACTCCTACAATGAGCAGTTCTTC
CASQGGNSYNEQFF
>TRBJ1-2|few|TRBV20-1|TRBD1
TGCAGTGCTAGAGAGACAGGGTACGGATATGGCTACACCTTC
CSARETGYGYGYTF
>TRBJ2-5|.|TRBV12-3/TRBV12-4|.
TGTGCCAGCAGTTTCGGAGGGAGCCAAGAGACCCAGTACTTC
CASSFGGSQETQYF
>TRBJ1-4|.|TRBV25-1|.
TGTGCCAGCAGTGAATACAGGGGTGAGGAAAAACTGTTTTTT
CASSEYRGEEKLFF
>TRBJ2-1|.|TRBV2|.
TGTGCCAGCAGTGTGGGACACCTAAGCTCCTACAATGAGCAGTTCTTC
CASSVGHLSSYNEQFF
>TRBJ2-1|few|TRBV7-9|.
TGTGCCAGCACCACGGGTCTAGCTCGCAATGAGCAGTTCTTC
CASTTGLARNEQFF
>TRBJ2-2|.|TRBV15|.
TGTGCCACCAGCAGAGCGATGACTTCTCACACCGGGGAGCTGTTTTTT
CATSRAMTSHTGELFF
>TRBJ2-3|.|TRBV6-5|TRBD2
TGTGCCAGCAGTCAAGCGGGGGGGTACACAGATACGCAGTATTTT
CASSQAGGYTDTQYF
>TRBJ2-2|few|TRBV19|.
TGTGCCAGTGAAGGGGTCCCCTTTCCGAACACCGGGGAGCTGTTTTTT
CASEGVPFPNTGELFF
>TRBJ2-3|.|TRBV6-2/TRBV6-3|.
TGTGCCAGCAGGCCCCTGAGCACAGATACGCAGTATTTT
CASRPLSTDTQYF
>TRBJ2-2|many|TRBV6-6|.
TGTGCCAGCAGTTATGGACCCGGGGAGCTGTTTTTT
CASSYGPGELFF
>TRBJ2-2|.|TRBV5-4|.
TGTGCCAGCAGCTTGTTTGGCCCCGGGGAGCTGTTTTTT
CASSLFGPGELFF
>TRBJ1-1|few|TRBV28|.
TGTGCCAGCAATGAGAGGATAGGGGGGTACACTGAAGCTTTCTTT
CASNERIGGYTEAFF
>TRBJ2-5|many|TRBV7-6|TRBD1
TGTGCCAGCAGCTTACTTGGGACAGGCCACGAGACCCAGTACTTC
CASSLLGTGHETQYF
>TRBJ2-7|.|TRBV25-1|.
TGTGCCAGCAGTGGGCTCAAGGGAAGGAGGTTAGAGGAGCAGTACTTC
CASSGLKGRRLEEQYF
>TRBJ2-2|.|TRBV3-1|.
TGTGCCAGCAGCCCCTGGACAACCACCGGGGAGCTGTTTTTT
CASSPWTTTGELFF
>TRBJ1-2|few|TRBV25-1|.
TGTGCCAGTTCCGAGAAAGGGGAAGAGAAGAACTTC
CASSEKGEEKNF
>TRBJ2-5|few|TRBV28|.
TGTGCCAGCAGGGTCCGGGCGGGGGCATCTATCGGATGGCAAGAGACCCAGTACTTC
CASRVRAGASIGWQETQYF
>TRBJ2-7|few|TRBV6-6|.
TGTGCCAGCAGTCACCGGGACAAGGGATTCCCATACGAGCAGTACTTC
CASSHRDKGFPYEQYF
>TRBJ1-5|many|TRBV7-2|.
TGTGCCAGCAGCTTAGAGGCATCGGGATATCAGCCCCAGCATTTT
CASSLEASGYQPQHF
>TRBJ2-1|few|TRBV7-6|TRBD2
TGTGCCAGCAGCTCTACCCCTAGCGGGGGTAGCGATGAGCAGTTCTTC
CASSSTPSGGSDEQFF
>TRBJ2-3|many|TRBV7-2|.
TGTGCCAGCAGCTTCGCGGGGGCCCCCACAGATACGCAGTATTTT
CASSFAGAPTDTQYF
>TRBJ2-3|few|TRBV20-1|TRBD2
TGCAGTGTTTTAGTTACTAGCGGCACAGATACGCAGTATTTT
CSVLVTSGTDTQYF
>TRBJ2-5|.|TRBV28|.
TGTGCCAGCACCTCTGAAGGGGGTGGGAGCGAGACCCAGTACTTC
CASTSEGGGSETQYF
>TRBJ2-1|many|TRBV7-8|.
TGTGCCAGCAGCCCCGCGGTGGGGAATGAGCAGTTCTTC
CASSPAVGNEQFF
>TRBJ2-6|.|TRBV15|.
TGTGCCACCAATGGGGGGTTCTCTGGGGCCAACGTCCTGACTTTC
CATNGGFSGANVLTF
>TRBJ2-1|.|TRBV6-5|.
TGTGCCAGCAGTTACTCCTGGCAGGCCTCCTACAATGAGCAGTTCTTC
CASSYSWQASYNEQFF
>TRBJ1-2|few|TRBV19|.
TGTGCCAGTAGTATCGCCGGGCAGGGGAGATATGGCTACACCTTC
CASSIAGQGRYGYTF
>TRBJ1-2|.|TRBV29-1|.
TGCAGCGTCTCACAGGGACCCTATGGCTACACCTTC
CSVSQGPYGYTF
>TRBJ2-7|few|TRBV2|TRBD1
TGTGCCAGCAGTGCTTGGGACAGGGTCCCCTACGAGCAGTACTTC
CASSAWDRVPYEQYF
>TRBJ1-2|.|TRBV6-1|TRBD1
TGTGCCAGCAGTGAAGCCCAGGACAGGGCCTTTCGTGGCTACACCTTC
CASSEAQDRAFRGYTF
>TRBJ1-4|few|TRBV20-1|.
TGCAGTGCTCCAACCCCCAAAAACGGTGAAAAACTGTTTTTT
CSAPTPKNGEKLFF
>TRBJ2-3|.|TRBV23-1|.
TGCGCCAGCAGTCACCCATCTCGTCCGGGAGCCACAGATACGCAGTATTTT
CASSHPSRPGATDTQYF
>TRBJ2-1|.|TRBV4-2|TRBD1
TGTGCCAGCAGCCAGGGACAGGAGTACAATGAGCAGTTCTTC
CASSQGQEYNEQFF
>TRBJ1-6|.|TRBV20-1|.
TGCAGTGCTCTTGAGACATGGGTTTATGATAATTCACCCCTCCACTTT
CSALETWVYDNSPLHF
>TRBJ2-7|.|TRBV14|TRBD1
TGTGCCAGCAGGACAGGGCACTCCTACGAGCAGTACTTC
CASRTGHSYEQYF
>TRBJ2-7|few|TRBV7-9|.
TGTGCCAGCAGCCGGAGGAGCTCCTACGAGCAGTACTTC
CASSRRSSYEQYF
>TRBJ2-1|.|TRBV28|.
TGTGCCAGCATCACCGCAAACAGGGCCCCGTACAATGAGCAGTTCTTC
CASITANRAPYNEQFF
>TRBJ2-2|.|TRBV12-5|.
TGTGCTAGTGGTAACCGGAACACCGGGGAGCTGTTTTTT
CASGNRNTGELFF
>TRBJ1-1|.|TRBV29-1|TRBD1
TGCAGCGTTGATAACAGGGGAAGGACTGAAGCTTTCTTT
CSVDNRGRTEAFF
>TRBJ2-6|.|TRBV2|.
TGTGCCAGCGGGCAGGGTTTGGCTGGGGCCAACGTCCTGACTTTC
CASGQGLAGANVLTF
>TRBJ2-2|.|TRBV29-1|.
TGCAGCGTAATCCTGTCGAACACCGGGGAGCTGTTTTTT
CSVILSNTGELFF
>TRBJ2-1|few|TRBV25-1|.
TGTGCCAGCAGTGAATCGGGCAGGCTGGGTGGATATGAGCAGTTCTTC
CASSESGRLGGYEQFF
>TRBJ1-1|.|TRBV4-1|.
TGCGCCAGCAGCCAAGAGGCCATCATGAACACTGAAGCTTTCTTT
CASSQEAIMNTEAFF